One sample yielded the 10 T cell receptor beta chains listed below, sequenced in a study of blood T cell repertoires in COVID-19 (dated by TCRdb to 2018 to 2020). The library was obtained by the immunoSEQ multiplex PCR assay. Entries here come from immuneACCESS through TCRdb and include only in-frame sequences with V and J called. Some clones fail to appear in such tables; in the studies checked, an unresolved V gene covers under half of the shortfall, and the cause of the remainder is unknown. The sample profile shows about 200,000 clones; around 87% of them were found once. Approximately 6.2% of the sample comes from the top ten. Sequenced: peripheral blood. The receptor source for this set is a man in his sixties who had recovered from COVID-19.

J is TRBJ2-7 and V is TRBV7-8; TRBD1 agrees at 8 bases. This CDR3 spans 16 amino acids. Germline CDR1 SGHVS, CDR2 FQNEAQ. V was clipped by 1 base and J by 3 bases; unmatched bases: 8. CDR3 nucleotides: TGTGCCAGCAGCTTAGGGGTAGGACAGGGCGGCTACGAGCAGTACTTC. Translating it yields CASSLGVGQGGYEQYF.

The CDR3 nucleotides are TGTGCCAGCAGCTTAGCGGTCACAGATACGCAGTATTTT. It is translated as CASSLAVTDTQYF. The chain carries TRBV5-5 and TRBJ2-3; tentative D call: TRBD2 (5 bases). The CDR3 has 13 amino acids. Germline V gene lookup returns CDR1 SGHKS and CDR2 YYEKEE (reference sequence). The V and J ends lost 2 bases and 2 bases respectively, with 6 bases between them.

The chain carries TRBV7-6 and TRBJ2-7, with 9 bases that match TRBD1. Trimming cost V 1 base and J 3 bases; bases outside gene matches: 7. The CDR3 has 16 amino acids. From germline, CDR1 is SGHVS and CDR2 FNYEAQ. The CDR3, as DNA: TGTGCCAGCAGCTTAGTGGCGGACAGGGGTTACTACGAGCAGTACTTC. Protein: CASSLVADRGYYEQYF.

J is TRBJ1-4 and V is TRBV19, with D possibly matching TRBD1 (5 bases). The CDR3 loop spans 15 amino acids. Per the germline V gene, CDR1 is LNHDA and CDR2 is SQIVND (reference sequence). The V and J ends lost 5 bases and 10 bases respectively, with 20 bases between them. The CDR3 loop is CASSVWQGGDGKLFF. For the CDR3, the DNA is TGTGCCAGTAGTGTATGGCAGGGAGGTGATGGAAAACTGTTTTTT.

The V call is TRBV19, the J call TRBJ2-3; D may be TRBD2 (6 bases). The CDR3 is 13 amino acids. V lost 6 bases, J lost 8 bases, and 15 bases lay in between. The germline CDR1 and CDR2 sequences are LNHDA and SQIVND (reference sequence). This chain's CDR3 is CASRAEGTGTQYF. The CDR3 region has the DNA TGTGCCAGTAGAGCGGAGGGAACGGGTACGCAGTATTTT.

The chain employs TRBV18 and TRBJ2-3; D gene unclear. V shed 2 bases and J shed 0 bases, with 18 bases lying between them. Germline-derived CDR1 and CDR2 are KGHSH and LQKENI. This CDR3 contains 18 residues. CDR3 DNA sequence: TGTGCCAGCTCACCAGGTATAGCTACCCAAACTAGCACAGATACGCAGTATTTT. Amino acid sequence: CASSPGIATQTSTDTQYF.

The V call is TRBV5-4, the J call TRBJ1-1; D gene unclear. CDR3 length equals 16 residues. Germline CDR1 is SGHNT and CDR2 is YYREEE (reference sequence). V lost 4 bases and J 0 bases, leaving 16 bases between the germline ends. The CDR3 coding sequence is TGTGCCAGCAGCCCTTGGCCGCTGCGGCTGAACACTGAAGCTTTCTTT. The encoded protein is CASSPWPLRLNTEAFF.

The chain carries TRBV5-8 and TRBJ1-6, with 7 nucleotides matching TRBD1. The germline gives CDR1 SGHTS, CDR2 YDEGEE. After removal of 0 bases from V and 7 bases from J, the junction contained 4 bases not matched to a gene. The CDR3 is 15 residues long. The CDR3 DNA follows: TGTGCCAGCAGCTTGGGGCAGGGGGTGAATTCACCCCTCCACTTT. This gives the protein CASSLGQGVNSPLHF.

V usage is TRBV5-1 and J usage is TRBJ1-3; possibly TRBD1 for D (5 bases). The CDR3 length is 15 residues. Deletions cut 2 bases from V and 2 bases from J, with 11 bases between. Per the germline V gene, CDR1 is SGHRS and CDR2 is YFSETQ. This chain's CDR3 is CASSFDSRAGNTIYF. The CDR3 nucleotides read TGCGCCAGCAGCTTCGACAGTCGTGCTGGAAACACCATATATTTT.

This chain links TRBV6-6 with TRBJ1-1; no definite D call. This CDR3 spans 10 amino acids. Germline V gene sequence: CDR1 MNHNY, CDR2 SVGAGI (reference sequence). V was cut by 6 bases and J by 11 bases, with 10 bases left in between. The CDR3: CASSTIWAFF. The CDR3 DNA is TGTGCCAGCAGCACAATATGGGCTTTCTTT.